This T cell receptor beta chain comes out of a study of PD-L1 blockade in urothelial cancer. As to time point: pretreatment peripheral blood. Trimming took 8 bases from V and 3 from J, leaving 12 bases between them. Per the germline V gene, CDR1 is SNHLY and CDR2 is FYNNEI. This CDR3 has 13 amino acids. Method: immunoSEQ multiplex PCR; TCRdb's copy keeps in-frame clones and lacks some. The repertoire holds around 130,000 clones, with approximately 88% as singletons. The starting material was PBMCs, obtained around atezolizumab (anti-PD-L1) treatment. The rearrangement links TRBV2 to TRBJ2-3, with a weak D call TRBD1 (6 bases). The TCR originated in a man in his fifties or sixties with urothelial cancer. CDR3: CASGGQGTDTQYF. The CDR3 DNA reads TGTGCCAGCGGGGGCCAGGGTACAGATACGCAGTATTTT.